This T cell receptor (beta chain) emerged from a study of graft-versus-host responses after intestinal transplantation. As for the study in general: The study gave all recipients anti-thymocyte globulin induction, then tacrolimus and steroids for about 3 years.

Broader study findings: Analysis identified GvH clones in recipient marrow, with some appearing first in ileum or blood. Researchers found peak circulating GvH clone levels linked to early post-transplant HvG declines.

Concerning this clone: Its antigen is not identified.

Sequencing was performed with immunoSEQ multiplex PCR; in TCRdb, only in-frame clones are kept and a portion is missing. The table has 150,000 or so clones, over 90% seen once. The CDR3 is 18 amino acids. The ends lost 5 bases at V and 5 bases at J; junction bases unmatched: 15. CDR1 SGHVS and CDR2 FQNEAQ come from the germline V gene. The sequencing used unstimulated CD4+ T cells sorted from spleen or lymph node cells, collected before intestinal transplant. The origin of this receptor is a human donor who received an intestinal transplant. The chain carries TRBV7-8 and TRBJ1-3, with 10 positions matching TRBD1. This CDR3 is CASSLMRQGAGNRNTIYF. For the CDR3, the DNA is TGTGCCAGCAGCCTAATGAGACAGGGGGCTGGTAACAGAAACACCATATATTTT.